This T cell receptor (beta chain) was found in a study of T cells in localized non-small cell lung cancer. Study conclusions and caveats: Uninvolved adjacent lung had more T cell clonality than any other tissue, topping tumor. Higher blood T cell density went with longer overall survival.

The germline gives CDR1 KGHSH, CDR2 LQKENI. The V end was cut by 5 bases, the J end by 5 bases, with 12 bases between. This CDR3 is 13 amino acids long. As concerns this clone: Antigen unknown.

Measured with immunoSEQ multiplex PCR; TCRdb has only the in-frame clones, and not every one. The profile shows some 14,000 clones, roughly 80% of them singletons. This clonotype was obtained from an older female donor with stage I squamous cell lung carcinoma. The specimen was peripheral blood, collected before any cancer treatment. The genes are TRBV18 and TRBJ2-5; D is possibly TRBD2 (5 bases). As DNA, the CDR3 is TGTGCCAGCTCATCCACGGGGTTGGAGACCCAGTACTTC. Encoded protein: CASSSTGLETQYF.